This TCR beta chain stems from a study of cytomegalovirus exposure and HLA in healthy donors. V gave up 5 bases and J gave up 0 bases; unmatched junction bases: 11. The germline CDR1 and CDR2 sequences are MNHEY and SMNVEV (reference sequence). This CDR3 is built from 18 residues. Primers included in the PCR were 60 Vbeta and 13 Jbeta primers. The repertoire was sequenced with immunoSEQ multiplex PCR; TCRdb's copy has only in-frame clones and lacks some. In the table there are approximately 160,000 clones, approximately 88% of which are singletons. The sample taken for sequencing was PBMCs. The chain couples TRBV27 to TRBJ2-7; 12 nucleotides agree with TRBD1. The receptor's source is a boy under 10 years old in good health and CMV-seronegative. CDR3: CASSLRDRGPLSSYEQYF. The CDR3 region has the DNA TGTGCCAGCAGTCTCCGGGACAGGGGGCCTTTGAGCTCCTACGAGCAGTACTTC.